This T cell receptor beta chain emerged from a study of cytomegalovirus exposure and HLA in healthy donors. CDR1 is SGHTS, CDR2 YDEGEE, per germline. This CDR3 has 13 amino acids. Trimming removed 4 bases at V and 4 bases at J, with 11 bases between. Primers: 60 Vbeta forward and 13 Jbeta reverse. Repertoires were generated with immunoSEQ multiplex PCR, while TCRdb's copy carries only in-frame clones and drops some. The sample lists some 120,000 clones; approximately 80% were seen once. Material: PBMCs. This receptor was obtained from a male donor in good health and CMV-seropositive. The V gene is TRBV5-8, the J gene TRBJ1-2, with TRBD1 as a possible D gene (5 bases). The CDR3 DNA follows: TGTGCCAGCAGCCCTAGGGGAACCTATGGCTACACCTTC. Translated: CASSPRGTYGYTF.